The 26 T cell receptor beta chains given below trace back to one sample, sequenced in a study of T cell changes during pregnancy in multiple sclerosis. Assay used: immunoSEQ multiplex PCR; TCRdb lists only in-frame clones, some missing. This sample yields 50,000 to 75,000 clones, of which roughly nine tenths are seen a single time; 3.3% belongs to the top ten. Sequencing was performed on peripheral blood, taken in the first trimester of pregnancy. These receptor sequences come from a female donor in good health, enrolled as a control in a pregnancy study.

V is TRBV7-2 and J is TRBJ2-7, with no clear D. V lost 7 bases and J lost 3, with 4 bases in between. Germline V lookup: CDR1 SGHTA, CDR2 FQGNSA. The CDR3 is made up of 10 amino acids. CDR3 loop: CASIIYEQYF. In DNA form, the CDR3 reads TGTGCCAGCATCATCTACGAGCAGTACTTC.

To note about this clone: The germline gene is not matched at one end of the junction; a read error may be the cause. CDR3: CASSLLSGGPSEQFF. CDR3 nucleotides: TGTGCTAGCAGCTTACTTAGCGGGGGGCCCAGTGAGCAGTTCTTC. This sequence joins TRBV7-7 and TRBJ2-1; 10 bases are shared with TRBD2. Germline assignment: CDR1 SSHAT and CDR2 FNYEAQ (reference sequence). The CDR3 extends over 15 amino acids.

The gene calls are TRBV6-1 and TRBJ2-7; weak D call: TRBD1 (5 bases). CDR3 length: 15 amino acids. Per the germline V gene, CDR1 is MNHNS and CDR2 is SASEGT. The germline V and J ends were trimmed by 1 base and 3 bases, with 13 bases remaining between them. CDR3 loop: CASSEGQIRGYEQYF. The CDR3 DNA sequence: TGTGCCAGCAGTGAAGGACAGATCCGCGGCTACGAGCAGTACTTC.

The chain uses TRBV19 and TRBJ2-3; 14 bases line up with TRBD2. In germline, CDR1 is LNHDA, CDR2 SQIVND (reference sequence). Trimming cost V 6 bases and J 3 bases; bases outside gene matches: 5. The CDR3 runs to 16 residues. This chain's CDR3 is CASSGGLAGETDTQYF. CDR3 coding DNA: TGTGCCAGTAGCGGGGGACTAGCGGGGGAGACAGATACGCAGTATTTT.

CDR3 coding DNA: TGTGCCAGTAGTATTTCCGCTCTGAGGGGAGGCGTCTACGAGCAGTACTTC. Its translation: CASSISALRGGVYEQYF. The genes are TRBV19 and TRBJ2-7; D perhaps matches TRBD2 (6 bases). The germline gives CDR1 LNHDA, CDR2 SQIVND (reference sequence). The CDR3 is 17 amino acids. V dropped 3 bases and J dropped 3 bases, with 21 bases sitting between them.

This chain uses TRBV27 with TRBJ2-1; no reliable D call. Germline CDR1 reads MNHEY; CDR2 reads SMNVEV (reference sequence). V shed 7 bases and J shed 0 bases, with 13 bases lying between them. CDR3 size: 15 residues. Here the CDR3 reads CASKVRRSSYNEQFF. The CDR3 bases are TGTGCCAGCAAAGTACGGCGGAGCTCCTACAATGAGCAGTTCTTC.

This clone was counted between two and nine times. J is TRBJ1-6 and V is TRBV27; D gene ambiguous. Germline-derived CDR1 and CDR2 are MNHEY and SMNVEV (reference sequence). The CDR3 totals 13 residues. V lost 6 bases to trimming and J lost 10 bases, with 13 bases between them. The CDR3 DNA is TGTGCCAGCAGCGCCGTCAGGTACTCACCCCTCCACTTT. As protein: CASSAVRYSPLHF.

This chain joins TRBV5-6 and TRBJ1-6; tentative D call: TRBD1 (6 bases). V was pared by 1 base and J by 7 bases, with 15 bases between. The CDR3 contains 16 residues. Germline-derived CDR1 and CDR2 are SGHDT and YYEEEE. This CDR3 reads CASSLFWAGENSPLHF. In DNA, the CDR3 is TGTGCCAGCAGCTTGTTTTGGGCAGGGGAAAATTCACCCCTCCACTTT.

The CDR3, as DNA: TGTGCCAGCAGCTTAGGACTAGCGGGAGGCCAGGAGTACTTC. It yields the protein CASSLGLAGGQEYF. V is TRBV7-2 and J is TRBJ2-7; TRBD2 agrees at 13 bases. V lost 1 base to trimming and J lost 11 bases; unmatched junction nucleotides: 5. CDR3 length equals 14 residues. The germline gives CDR1 SGHTA, CDR2 FQGNSA. The variable domain in full, completed from reference TRBV7-2 and TRBJ2-7, reads GAGVSQSPSNKVTEKGKDVELRCDPISGHTALYWYRQSLGQGLEFLIYFQGNSAPDKSGLPSDRFSAERTGGSVSTLTIQRTQQEDSAVYLCASSLGLAGGQEYFGPGTRLTVT.

V gene TRBV5-6 combines with J gene TRBJ2-1, with 16 nucleotides matching TRBD2. Trimming cost V 2 bases and J 5 bases; bases outside gene matches: 10. The CDR3 runs 19 residues. The V gene's germline CDR1 is SGHDT and CDR2 YYEEEE. CDR3 sequence: CASSFPGLAGGGTDNEQFF. DNA for the CDR3: TGTGCCAGCAGCTTTCCGGGACTAGCGGGAGGGGGTACGGACAATGAGCAGTTCTTC. The entire variable domain, with the rest obtained from reference TRBV5-6 and TRBJ2-1, is as follows: DAGVTQSPTHLIKTRGQQVTLRCSPKSGHDTVSWYQQALGQGPQFIFQYYEEEERQRGNFPDRFSGHQFPNYSSELNVNALLLGDSALYLCASSFPGLAGGGTDNEQFFGPGTRLTVL.

The chain joins TRBV19 to TRBJ2-2; TRBD1 might be the D (6 bases). V was cut by 6 bases and J by 7 bases, with 18 bases left in between. The CDR3 consists of 15 residues. The germline CDR1 and CDR2 sequences are LNHDA and SQIVND (reference sequence). The CDR3 loop is CASSPGTLASGELFF. For the CDR3, the DNA is TGTGCCAGTAGCCCTGGGACACTTGCGAGCGGGGAGCTGTTTTTT.

CDR3 in DNA: TGTGCCAGCAGTTCACCCCAGGCAGGGCCCACAGATACGCAGTATTTT. Its translation: CASSSPQAGPTDTQYF. The chain has TRBV6-6 and TRBJ2-3; D might be TRBD1 (5 bases). CDR1 is MNHNY and CDR2 is SVGAGI in the germline V gene (reference sequence). The CDR3 contains 16 residues. The germline V and J ends were trimmed by 4 bases and 2 bases, with 16 bases remaining between them.

The chain combines TRBV7-2 with TRBJ2-3; 10 bases line up with TRBD2. The germline V gene has CDR1 SGHTA and CDR2 FQGNSA. The CDR3 covers 17 residues. V lost 5 bases to trimming and J lost 0 bases; unmatched junction nucleotides: 8. The DNA of the CDR3 is TGTGCCAGCAGCACAACCTTACTAGCGGGGAGCACAGATACGCAGTATTTT. This gives the protein CASSTTLLAGSTDTQYF.

As DNA, the CDR3 is TGTGCCAGCAGCGTAGTCCCCATAGGAGCCTCTACTAGCGGGAGAATCAATGAGCAGTTCTTC. It encodes CASSVVPIGASTSGRINEQFF. The chain carries TRBV9 and TRBJ2-1, with 11 bases matching TRBD2. Germline CDR1 reads SGDLS; CDR2 reads YYNGEE. V shed 0 bases, J shed 6 bases, and the junction held 20 bases outside the gene matches. This CDR3 comprises 21 residues.

The chain couples TRBV6-1 to TRBJ2-7, with D possibly TRBD1 on 6 matching bases. This CDR3 contains 16 residues. Germline values: CDR1 MNHNS, CDR2 SASEGT. The V and J ends lost 3 bases and 2 bases respectively, with 17 bases between them. In nucleotides, the CDR3 is TGTGCCAGCAGTGATCCAGGGGTTCGGATAACCTACGAGCAGTACTTC. Its translation is CASSDPGVRITYEQYF.

The V call is TRBV6-1, the J call TRBJ2-3, with 10 bases fitting TRBD1. Trimming at V came to 2 bases and at J to 5 bases, leaving 4 bases not matched to a gene. Germline loops: CDR1 MNHNS, CDR2 SASEGT. This CDR3 has 15 residues. The CDR3 loop is CASSEWDRGIDTQYF. The CDR3 DNA reads TGTGCCAGCAGTGAATGGGACAGGGGTATAGATACGCAGTATTTT.

The chain joins TRBV11-2 to TRBJ2-3; 10 nucleotides line up with TRBD2. The CDR3 has 18 amino acids. Trimming removed 1 base from V and 2 bases from J; junction bases left unmatched: 9. Per the germline V gene, CDR1 is SGHAT and CDR2 is FQNNGV. As DNA, the CDR3 is TGTGCCAGCAGCTTAGCCCCTTGGACTAGCGGCTACACAGATACGCAGTATTTT. As protein: CASSLAPWTSGYTDTQYF.

The genes are TRBV19 and TRBJ1-1; TRBD1 might be the D (5 bases). V was clipped by 2 bases and J by 6 bases, with 19 bases between them. The CDR3 totals 16 residues. Germline assignment: CDR1 LNHDA and CDR2 SQIVND (reference sequence). CDR3 sequence: CASSISRVGPKSEAFF. The CDR3 region has the DNA TGTGCCAGTAGTATATCCCGGGTGGGGCCTAAGTCTGAAGCTTTCTTT. The variable domain in full, completed from reference TRBV19 and TRBJ1-1, reads DGGITQSPKYLFRKEGQNVTLSCEQNLNHDAMYWYRQDPGQGLRLIYYSQIVNDFQKGDIAEGYSVSREKKESFPLTVTSAQKNPTAFYLCASSISRVGPKSEAFFGQGTRLTVV.

The V and J genes are TRBV28 and TRBJ1-1, with D hard to call. The V gene's germline CDR1 is MDHEN and CDR2 SYDVKM. The CDR3 covers 13 residues. V was clipped by 1 base and J by 6 bases, with 9 bases between them. The CDR3 is CASSLSLYAEAFF. DNA of the CDR3: TGTGCCAGCAGTTTATCCCTTTATGCTGAAGCTTTCTTT.

The chain is built from TRBV6-5 and TRBJ1-6; D gene unclear. The V end was cut by 5 bases, the J end by 7 bases, with 15 bases between. Germline-derived CDR1 and CDR2 are MNHEY and SVGAGI. The CDR3 is made up of 15 amino acids. CDR3 sequence: CASSTGNSPNSPLHF. CDR3 bases: TGTGCCAGCAGTACCGGGAACAGTCCAAATTCACCCCTCCACTTT.

V is TRBV7-9 and J is TRBJ1-4; the D gene is possibly TRBD1 (6 bases). Trimming removed 5 bases from V and 7 bases from J, with 14 bases in between. CDR1 and CDR2 from the germline V gene are SEHNR and FQNEAQ (reference sequence). This CDR3 has 14 amino acids. The CDR3 nucleotides read TGTGCCAGCAGCCTGGCGGGGGCAAGTGAAAAACTGTTTTTT. Protein: CASSLAGASEKLFF.

J is TRBJ2-7 and V is TRBV19; 10 bases map to TRBD1. V lost 3 bases and J lost 3; bases outside the gene matches: 5. In germline, CDR1 is LNHDA, CDR2 SQIVND (reference sequence). The CDR3 runs to 15 residues. CDR3 bases: TGTGCCAGTAGTATCTCGAGGACAGGGGGCTACGAGCAGTACTTC. It encodes CASSISRTGGYEQYF.

The chain joins TRBV7-6 to TRBJ2-1; 10 bases match TRBD2. Looked up from germline, CDR1 is SGHVS and CDR2 is FNYEAQ. V lost 4 bases, J lost 3 bases, and 9 bases stayed unmatched. This CDR3 has 17 residues. CDR3 coding DNA: TGTGCCAGCAGCTGGAATCGGAGCGGGGGGGGCTACAATGAGCAGTTCTTC. The encoded protein is CASSWNRSGGGYNEQFF.

The genes are TRBV5-4 and TRBJ1-2; 9 nucleotides align to TRBD1. The CDR3 has 15 residues. Germline V gene lookup returns CDR1 SGHNT and CDR2 YYREEE (reference sequence). V shed 0 bases, J shed 5 bases, and the junction held 5 bases outside the gene matches. CDR3 coding DNA: TGTGCCAGCAGCTTGGACCGGGACAGGGTATATGGCTACACCTTC. Protein: CASSLDRDRVYGYTF.

This chain joins TRBV18 and TRBJ2-7; TRBD1 matches 9 bases. The CDR3 sequence is 15 residues long. Germline loops: CDR1 KGHSH, CDR2 LQKENI. J lost 3 bases, V lost 3 bases, and 6 bases had no gene match. CDR3 nucleotide sequence: TGTGCCAGCTCACCTGGGACAGGGAGATTCTACGAGCAGTACTTC. Translation: CASSPGTGRFYEQYF.

The chain couples TRBV28 to TRBJ1-2; D ambiguous. This CDR3 comprises 11 residues. The germline V gene encodes CDR1 MDHEN and CDR2 SYDVKM. The V and J ends lost 7 bases and 2 bases respectively, with 5 bases between them. The CDR3 reads CASTRNYGYTF. The CDR3 DNA sequence: TGTGCCAGCACACGGAACTATGGCTACACCTTC.